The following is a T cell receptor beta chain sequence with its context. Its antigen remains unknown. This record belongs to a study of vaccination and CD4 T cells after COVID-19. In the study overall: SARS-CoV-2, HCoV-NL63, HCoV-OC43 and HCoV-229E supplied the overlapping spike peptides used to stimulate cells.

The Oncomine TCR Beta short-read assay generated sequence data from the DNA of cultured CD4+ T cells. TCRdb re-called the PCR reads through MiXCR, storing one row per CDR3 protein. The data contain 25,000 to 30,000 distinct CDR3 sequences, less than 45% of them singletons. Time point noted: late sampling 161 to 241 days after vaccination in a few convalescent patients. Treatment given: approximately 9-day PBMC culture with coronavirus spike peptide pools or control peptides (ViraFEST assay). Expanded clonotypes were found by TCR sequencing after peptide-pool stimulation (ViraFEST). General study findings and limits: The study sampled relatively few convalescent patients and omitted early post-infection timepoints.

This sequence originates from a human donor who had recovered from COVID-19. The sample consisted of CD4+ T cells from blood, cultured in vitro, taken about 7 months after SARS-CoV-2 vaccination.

The DNA for the CDR3 is TGTGCCAGTAGTCTATACAGGGGAACTGAAGCTTTCTTT. Protein product: CASSLYRGTEAFF. The rearrangement uses TRBV19 and TRBJ1-1; TRBD1 matches 7 bases. CDR3 size: 13 residues. The junction had 5 bases not matched to a gene; V was cut back by 5 bases and J by 5 bases. Germline V gene lookup returns CDR1 LNHDA and CDR2 SQIVND (reference sequence).